This T cell receptor beta chain is drawn from a study of blood T cell repertoires in COVID-19. Study at large: Sites across the United States, Italy and Spain contributed samples from acute and convalescent COVID-19. T cells, B-cell-depleted T cells, or PBMCs provided the cDNA or gDNA that served as material.

This CDR3 contains 19 residues. Germline V CDR1 and CDR2: WSHSY, SAAADI. The junction had 16 bases not matched to a gene; V was cut back by 3 bases and J by 5 bases. Authors' processing steps: Reference gene primer amplification yielded estimated nucleated cell counts. Repertoires were generated with immunoSEQ multiplex PCR, while TCRdb's copy carries only in-frame clones and drops some. The DNA gave D and trimming, while V, J and clone size come from that table. The sample holds about 74,000 clones; roughly 85% are singletons and the top ten take roughly 24%. In the case of this clone: Other DNA sequences in the sample encode the same CDR3.

Sequenced input: peripheral blood. The V call is TRBV10-2, the J call TRBJ2-2; 9 positions agree with TRBD2. The sequence was obtained from a man aged 45-65 years with acute or convalescent COVID-19. CDR3 nucleotide sequence: TGCGCCAGCAGTGACCCAAGACTCGCGGGGGGGGCAACTACCGGGGAGCTGTTTTTT. Translated: CASSDPRLAGGATTGELFF.